This TCR beta chain is drawn from a study of beta chain features in type 1 diabetes. General study points: Type 1 diabetes patients had moderately but significantly shorter TCRB CDR3s in all four CD4+ subsets.

Isolated RNA was reverse transcribed in full, so expressed TCRB transcripts were sequenced. Clones were read by immunoSEQ multiplex PCR, and TCRdb kept only the in-frame ones, dropping some. The repertoire holds approximately 340,000 clones, with more than 13% as singletons. This clone has a handful of counts. What it recognizes is unknown. Trimming took 1 base from V and 5 from J; bases not matched to a gene: 5. This CDR3 has 15 residues. Germline V gives CDR1 LGHNA, CDR2 YSLEER. Specimen: naive CD4+ T cells from blood. This receptor was identified in a woman in her late teens or twenties in good health. The V and J genes are TRBV4-3 and TRBJ2-1, with 7 bases that match TRBD1. CDR3 sequence: CASSQVDRDNNEQFF. In DNA, the CDR3 is TGCGCCAGCAGCCAAGTCGACAGGGACAACAATGAGCAGTTCTTC.